The 19 T cell receptor beta chains below all came from one sample that was sequenced in a study of beta chain features in type 1 diabetes. Whole-study findings and limits: There was a moderate but significant shortening of TCRB CDR3s in all four CD4+ subsets of Type 1 diabetes patients.

The study reverse transcribed the entire isolated RNA, so it sequenced expressed TCRB transcripts. Repertoires were generated with immunoSEQ multiplex PCR, while TCRdb's copy carries only in-frame clones and drops some. The table lists around 130,000 clones, 9% of them singletons. No antigen has been identified for these receptors. Specimen: central memory CD4+ T cells from blood. The origin of the receptors is a man aged 25 to 40 with type 1 diabetes.

The V gene is TRBV5-4, the J gene TRBJ2-7; 12 bases map to TRBD2. V trimming: 2 bases; J trimming: 1 base; junction bases outside the gene matches: 1. CDR1 is SGHNT, CDR2 YYREEE, per germline (reference sequence). The CDR3 totals 15 residues. The CDR3 loop is CASSFGLAGSYEQYF. For the CDR3, the DNA is TGTGCCAGCAGCTTTGGACTAGCGGGGTCCTACGAGCAGTACTTC.

This clone turned up a few times. This chain joins TRBV18 and TRBJ1-1; D call uncertain. The CDR3 runs 14 residues. Trimming stripped 5 bases from V and 5 bases from J, with 15 bases between. Germline V CDR1 and CDR2: KGHSH, LQKENI. The CDR3 protein is CASSDLSPGTEAFF. Here the CDR3 DNA reads TGTGCCAGCTCAGACCTCTCCCCGGGGACTGAAGCTTTCTTT. Full variable domain (rest looked up from reference TRBV18 and TRBJ1-1): NAGVMQNPRHLVRRRGQEARLRCSPMKGHSHVYWYRQLPEEGLKFMVYLQKENIIDESGMPKERFSAEFPKEGPSILRIQQVVRGDSAAYFCASSDLSPGTEAFFGQGTRLTVV.

This clone was observed a handful of times. The junction does not match germline at one end; this may be a read error. The V call is TRBV19, the J call TRBJ1-5; D gene unclear. Germline CDR1 LNHDA, CDR2 SQIVND (reference sequence). CDR3 size: 16 residues. In DNA form, the CDR3 reads TGTGCCAGTAGTTTTCGCGAGGGCGTTAGCCATCAGCCCCAGCATTTT. Translation: CASSFREGVSHQPQHF.

This clone was picked up a small number of times. The CDR3 DNA reads as TGTGCCATGTCGGACAGGGGCCTGGGTGACGCTTTCTTT. The encoded protein is CAMSDRGLGDAFF. V gene TRBV10-3 combines with J gene TRBJ1-1, with 9 bases identical to TRBD1. CDR1 is ENHRY, CDR2 SYGVKD, per germline. CDR3 length equals 13 residues. The junction had 13 bases not matched to a gene; V was cut back by 9 bases and J by 11 bases.

A few counts support this clone. The CDR3 sequence is CASSPGTSGDQETQYF. In DNA, the CDR3 is TGTGCCAGCAGCCCAGGGACTAGCGGAGACCAAGAGACCCAGTACTTC. This chain connects TRBV4-2 to TRBJ2-5; 11 nucleotides line up with TRBD2. This CDR3 comprises 16 residues. Germline V gene lookup returns CDR1 LGHNA and CDR2 YNFKEQ. The V and J ends lost 4 bases and 0 bases, in that order; junction bases with no gene match: 4.

This clone was observed a handful of times. The rearrangement uses TRBV11-2 and TRBJ2-2; the match to TRBD1 covers 9 bases. The J segment lost 6 bases and the V segment lost 6 bases, leaving 5 bases of the junction unmatched. This CDR3 is built from 14 residues. CDR1 and CDR2 (germline): SGHAT, FQNNGV. This chain's CDR3 is CASRTGQGAGELFF. The CDR3 DNA reads TGTGCCAGCAGAACGGGACAGGGTGCCGGGGAGCTGTTTTTT.

The chain uses TRBV4-1 and TRBJ1-4; 9 bases align to TRBD1. The CDR3 consists of 16 residues. The V gene end was trimmed by 1 base and the J gene end by 8 bases; junction bases not matched to a gene: 8. Germline lookup yields CDR1 MGHRA and CDR2 YSYEKL. The CDR3 is CASSQGNRGREEKLFF. The CDR3 region has the DNA TGCGCCAGCAGCCAAGGGAACAGGGGGCGAGAGGAAAAACTGTTTTTT.

The genes are TRBV7-9 and TRBJ2-3; D perhaps matches TRBD2 (5 bases). V was pared by 5 bases and J by 4 bases, with 13 bases between. The length of the CDR3 is 14 residues. CDR1 is SEHNR, CDR2 FQNEAQ, per germline (reference sequence). CDR3 DNA: TGTGCCAGCAGCCCAATAGCTAGCTCAGATACGCAGTATTTT. Protein product: CASSPIASSDTQYF.

By share, this clone ranks as medium-sized (0.01 to 0.1%). The rearrangement joins TRBV29-1 to TRBJ2-3; TRBD1 matches at 9 bases. Trimming at V came to 5 bases and at J to 4 bases, leaving 7 bases not matched to a gene. CDR3 length equals 14 residues. The germline CDR1 and CDR2 sequences are SQVTM and ANQGSEA. The CDR3 reads CSVSQGARPDTQYF. CDR3 in DNA: TGCAGCGTTTCACAGGGGGCCCGCCCAGATACGCAGTATTTT.

This sequence joins TRBV4-2 and TRBJ1-2; 9 bases agree with TRBD1. The ends lost 1 base at V and 1 base at J; junction bases unmatched: 7. Germline CDR1 reads LGHNA; CDR2 reads YNFKEQ. The CDR3 runs to 17 residues. The CDR3 region is CASSQGPGTGINYGYTF. The DNA of the CDR3 is TGTGCCAGCAGCCAAGGCCCCGGGACAGGGATTAACTATGGCTACACCTTC.

This clone was recorded many times. DNA of the CDR3: TGTGCCAGCAGCGTAGGGTCGAGCCCTTACAATGAGCAGTTCTTC. As protein: CASSVGSSPYNEQFF. The chain carries TRBV9 and TRBJ2-1, with D unresolved. The V gene lost 0 bases and the J gene lost 4 bases, with 11 bases spanning the gap. This CDR3 contains 15 residues. Germline CDR1 SGDLS, CDR2 YYNGEE.

This clone was observed a handful of times. The chain carries TRBV4-1 and TRBJ2-7; TRBD1 agrees at 7 bases. V trimming: 5 bases; J trimming: 3 bases; junction bases outside the gene matches: 7. CDR3 size: 14 residues. CDR1 and CDR2 (germline): MGHRA, YSYEKL. The CDR3 reads CASSNPGQVYEQYF. CDR3 in DNA: TGCGCCAGCAGCAACCCCGGACAGGTCTACGAGCAGTACTTC.

The gene calls are TRBV29-1 and TRBJ2-5, with 12 positions matching TRBD1. The germline V gene encodes CDR1 SQVTM and CDR2 ANQGSEA. The V segment lost 7 bases and the J segment 7 bases; nucleotides outside the gene matches: 4. CDR3 size: 12 residues. The CDR3: CSAGTGGRTQYF. The CDR3 nucleotides read TGCAGCGCTGGGACAGGGGGCAGGACCCAGTACTTC.

This clone showed up just a few times. The chain is built from TRBV19 and TRBJ2-2; D is unresolved. The V end was cut by 10 bases, the J end by 0 bases, with 9 bases between. The germline V gene encodes CDR1 LNHDA and CDR2 SQIVND (reference sequence). This CDR3 is built from 13 residues. DNA for the CDR3: TGTGCCACCCTAATTCCGAACACCGGGGAGCTGTTTTTT. This translates into CATLIPNTGELFF.

This clone was seen a handful of times. V gene TRBV4-2 combines with J gene TRBJ2-5; 8 bases are a match to TRBD2. Germline V CDR1 and CDR2: LGHNA, YNFKEQ. The ends lost 2 bases at V and 4 bases at J; junction bases unmatched: 12. The length of the CDR3 is 17 residues. The CDR3 here is CASSQKGPGGRRETQYF. DNA of the CDR3: TGTGCCAGCAGCCAAAAAGGGCCGGGAGGGCGTCGAGAGACCCAGTACTTC.

This chain uses TRBV27 with TRBJ1-2, with D perhaps matching TRBD1 (6 bases). V shed 5 bases and J shed 5 bases, with 21 bases lying between them. The CDR3 has 16 amino acids. CDR1 and CDR2 from the germline V gene are MNHEY and SMNVEV (reference sequence). The CDR3 DNA sequence: TGTGCCAGCAGTAGTGGGCGGGGGCGCGGGGATTATGGCTACACCTTC. Its translation: CASSSGRGRGDYGYTF.

This clone was seen a handful of times. V usage is TRBV28 and J usage is TRBJ2-7, with TRBD1 as a possible D gene (6 bases). V lost 7 bases, J lost 5 bases, and 18 bases lay in between. Germline V CDR1 and CDR2: MDHEN, SYDVKM. CDR3 length: 14 amino acids. The CDR3 nucleotides are TGTGCCAGCACGGCACCAGGGGAGCCCCACGAGCAGTACTTC. This codes for CASTAPGEPHEQYF.

The V gene is TRBV5-4, the J gene TRBJ2-2, with unresolved D. The germline gives CDR1 SGHNT, CDR2 YYREEE (reference sequence). This CDR3 has 16 residues. V lost 0 bases, J lost 2 bases, and 11 bases lay in between. Here the CDR3 reads CASSLAESRNTGELFF. The CDR3 DNA follows: TGTGCCAGCAGCTTGGCCGAGAGCCGTAACACCGGGGAGCTGTTTTTT. Full variable domain (outside the CDR3, taken from reference TRBV5-4 and TRBJ2-2): ETGVTQSPTHLIKTRGQQVTLRCSSQSGHNTVSWYQQALGQGPQFIFQYYREEENGRGNFPPRFSGLQFPNYSSELNVNALELDDSALYLCASSLAESRNTGELFFGEGSRLTVL.

The V call is TRBV19, the J call TRBJ1-6, with D unclear. The germline V gene has CDR1 LNHDA and CDR2 SQIVND (reference sequence). V lost 7 bases, J lost 7 bases, and 17 bases lay in between. The CDR3 is made up of 15 amino acids. In DNA form, the CDR3 reads TGTGCCAGTACTCCGGAGAGGGAGCAGAATTCACCCCTCCACTTT. This encodes CASTPEREQNSPLHF.